This TCR beta chain was captured in a study of OX40 agonist ivuxolimab in advanced cancers. Trimming took 4 bases from V and 3 from J, leaving 7 bases between them. CDR1 is GTSNPN, CDR2 SVGIG, per germline (reference sequence). The CDR3 spans 11 residues. Measured with immunoSEQ multiplex PCR; TCRdb has only the in-frame clones, and not every one. There are tens of thousands of clones in the sample; about 92% occur only once, and around 1.9% lies in the top ten. This specimen consisted of CD4+ or CD8+ T cells sorted from blood, obtained in a trial of the OX40 agonist ivuxolimab. The receptor comes from an adult with an advanced solid tumor such as melanoma, head and neck, liver or kidney cancer. The chain is built from TRBV30 and TRBJ2-7, with unresolved D. The CDR3 DNA follows: TGTGCCTGGATATATGGCTACGAGCAGTACTTC. Protein: CAWIYGYEQYF.